The sequence of this T cell receptor (beta chain) was determined in a study of CD8+ T cells in alopecia areata. Study-wide findings and caveats: An increase in clonality over normal scalp was evident in lesional scalp, especially alopecia totalis/universalis.

cDNA prepared by RNA extraction and subsequent reverse transcription served as the template for sequencing. Sequenced by immunoSEQ multiplex PCR; TCRdb stores in-frame clones only, minus some. The profile covers some 95,000 clones, with nearly 45% appearing a single time and 0.79% taken by the ten largest. This clone was picked up a small number of times. Its matching antigen is unknown. Per the germline V gene, CDR1 is SQVTM and CDR2 is ANQGSEA. The CDR3 runs 13 residues. Trimming pared 6 bases from V and 10 bases from J, leaving 16 bases between. The receptor was isolated from a human donor with alopecia areata. Material for sequencing was CD4+ T cells sorted from blood. This sequence joins TRBV29-1 and TRBJ1-6, with D possibly TRBD1 on 5 matching bases. For the CDR3, the DNA is TGCAGCGTCAGACAAGACAGTAGCTCACCCCTCCACTTT. Translating it yields CSVRQDSSSPLHF.